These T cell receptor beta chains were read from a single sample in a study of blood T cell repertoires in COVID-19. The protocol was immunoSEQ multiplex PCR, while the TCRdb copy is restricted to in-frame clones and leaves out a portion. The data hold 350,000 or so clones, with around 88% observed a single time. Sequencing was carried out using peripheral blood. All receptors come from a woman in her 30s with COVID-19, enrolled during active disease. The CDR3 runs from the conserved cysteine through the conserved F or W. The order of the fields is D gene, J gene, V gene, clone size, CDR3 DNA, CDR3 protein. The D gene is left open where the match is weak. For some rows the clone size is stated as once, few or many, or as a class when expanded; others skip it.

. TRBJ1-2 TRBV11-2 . TGTGCCAGCAGCTCGCAGGGTTTTGGCTACACCTTC CASSSQGFGYTF
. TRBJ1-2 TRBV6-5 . TGTGCCAGCAGTTACACCAGGGGAGGGGGATACGGCTACACCTTC CASSYTRGGGYGYTF
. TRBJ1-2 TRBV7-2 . TGTGCCAGCAGCTTAGTTCGGGGGAGAACCGGTGGCTACACCTTC CASSLVRGRTGGYTF
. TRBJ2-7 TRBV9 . TGTGCCAGCAGCGTAGGACAGGCGAGCTCCTACGAGCAGTACTTC CASSVGQASSYEQYF
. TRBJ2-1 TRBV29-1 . TGCAGCGTTGCTACAGGTGGCGAGCAGTTCTTC CSVATGGEQFF
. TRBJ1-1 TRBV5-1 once TGCGCCAGCTTCCCGTACGACCGGGCGGGAGGGACTGAAGCTTTCTTT CASFPYDRAGGTEAFF
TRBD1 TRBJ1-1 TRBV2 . TGTGCCAGCAGTTTAAACAGGGGGGCCCACTTAGGGAACACTGAAGCTTTCTTT CASSLNRGAHLGNTEAFF
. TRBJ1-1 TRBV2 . TGTGCCAGCAGTGAGGTCAGGGGCACTGAAGCTTTCTTT CASSEVRGTEAFF
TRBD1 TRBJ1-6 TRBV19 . TGTGCCAGTTCAAAGGACAGGGAAATTGATAATTCACCCCTCCACTTT CASSKDREIDNSPLHF
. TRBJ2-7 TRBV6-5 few TGTGCCAGCAAATACGGAGATTCCTACGAGCAGTACTTC CASKYGDSYEQYF
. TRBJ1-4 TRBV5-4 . TGTGCCAGCAGCTTGTCAGGGGTGAAAGAAAAACTGTTTTTT CASSLSGVKEKLFF
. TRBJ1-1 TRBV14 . TGTGCCAGCAGCCCAAGGGGGTACACTGAAGCTTTCTTT CASSPRGYTEAFF
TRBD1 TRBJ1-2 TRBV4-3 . TGCGCCAGCAGCCAGTTACAGGGGGCTGGCTATGGCTACACCTTC CASSQLQGAGYGYTF
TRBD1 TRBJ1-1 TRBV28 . TGTGCCAGCAGGAGACAGGGTTGGGCTGAAGCTTTCTTT CASRRQGWAEAFF
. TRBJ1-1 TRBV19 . TGTGCCAGTAGTATCAAGCAGGGCTACACTGAAGCTTTCTTT CASSIKQGYTEAFF
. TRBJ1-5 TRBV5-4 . TGTGCCAGCAGCTTGGACACCAATCAGCCCCAGCATTTT CASSLDTNQPQHF
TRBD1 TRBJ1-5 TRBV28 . TGTGCCAGCAGTCTAGGGACAGGGCAAAATCAGCCCCAGCATTTT CASSLGTGQNQPQHF
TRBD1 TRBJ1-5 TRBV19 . TGTGCCAGTAGACTTACGACAGGGAATCAGCCCCAGCATTTT CASRLTTGNQPQHF
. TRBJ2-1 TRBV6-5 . TGTGCCAGCAGAGGCAGGGTGCACGGGAATGAGCAGTTCTTC CASRGRVHGNEQFF
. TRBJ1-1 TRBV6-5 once TGTGCCAGCAGTTACTCCGCGCAGGGTGTTGAAGCTTTCTTT CASSYSAQGVEAFF
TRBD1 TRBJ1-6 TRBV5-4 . TGTGCCAGCAGTTCCCGGGACAGGAGCTCCTATAATTCACCCCTCCACTTT CASSSRDRSSYNSPLHF
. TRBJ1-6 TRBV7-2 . TGTGCCAGCAGCTCACCCACTACAGGGTCCTATAATTCACCCCTCCACTTT CASSSPTTGSYNSPLHF
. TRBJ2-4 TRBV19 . TGTGCCAGTAGTAACCCACGATACACAGGGACAAACATTCAGTACTTC CASSNPRYTGTNIQYF
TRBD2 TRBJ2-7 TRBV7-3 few TGTGCCAGCAGCCTAGCGGACTCCTACGAGCAGTACTTC CASSLADSYEQYF
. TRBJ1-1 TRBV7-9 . TGTGCCAGCAGCTTAGGGGGGGAGAACACTGAAGCTTTCTTT CASSLGGENTEAFF
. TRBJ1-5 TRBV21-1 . TGTGCCAGCAGCAAAGGGCAGGCTTACAACACCTATAAGCCCCAGCATTTT CASSKGQAYNTYKPQHF
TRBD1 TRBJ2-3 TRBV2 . TGTGCCAGCAGTCGACGACAGGGTGGAATGGATACGCAGTATTTT CASSRRQGGMDTQYF
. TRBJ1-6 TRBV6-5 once TGTGCCAGCAGTTCTCAGGTTCCCCCCTATAGGTCACCCCTCCACTTT CASSSQVPPYRSPLHF
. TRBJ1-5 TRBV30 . TGTGCCTGGATGGCTCAGCCCCAGCATTTT CAWMAQPQHF
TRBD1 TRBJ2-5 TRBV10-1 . TGCGCCAGCAGTGAGGGGGGGACAGGGGGCCAAGAGACCCAGTACTTC CASSEGGTGGQETQYF